These 11 T cell receptor beta chains were sequenced from one sample in a study of blood T cell repertoires in COVID-19. Produced via immunoSEQ multiplex PCR; TCRdb's table is partial and in-frame only. The table records over 200,000 clones, roughly 85% of them present only once. The specimen sequenced was peripheral blood. All receptors come from a man aged 25-40 years who had recovered from COVID-19.

J is TRBJ1-2 and V is TRBV27, with D possibly TRBD1 on 6 matching bases. CDR3 size: 15 residues. CDR1 is MNHEY, CDR2 SMNVEV, per germline (reference sequence). Trimming shortened V by 2 bases and J by 8 bases, and 18 bases separated the two germline ends. The CDR3, as DNA: TGTGCCAGCAGTTTAAACAGGCAGGGGTATGACGGCTACACCTTC. Amino acid sequence: CASSLNRQGYDGYTF.

The chain employs TRBV5-1 and TRBJ2-3; weak D call: TRBD1 (7 bases). Germline CDR1 reads SGHRS; CDR2 reads YFSETQ. Trimming removed 0 bases from V and 4 bases from J, with 18 bases in between. The CDR3 covers 17 residues. The CDR3 sequence: CASSLEARRGAADTQYF. For the CDR3, the DNA is TGCGCCAGCAGCTTGGAAGCCCGCAGGGGGGCGGCAGATACGCAGTATTTT. Together with reference TRBV5-1 and TRBJ2-3, the CDR3 gives the full variable domain: KAGVTQTPRYLIKTRGQQVTLSCSPISGHRSVSWYQQTPGQGLQFLFEYFSETQRNKGNFPGRFSGRQFSNSRSEMNVSTLELGDSALYLCASSLEARRGAADTQYFGPGTRLTVL.

The genes are TRBV5-1 and TRBJ1-4, with 10 positions matching TRBD1. V lost 7 bases and J lost 5; bases outside the gene matches: 5. This CDR3 spans 14 amino acids. The germline CDR1 and CDR2 sequences are SGHRS and YFSETQ. The CDR3 DNA reads TGCGCCAGCGGCAGGGGACAGGGGAATGAAAAACTGTTTTTT. It is translated as CASGRGQGNEKLFF.

The chain employs TRBV2 and TRBJ1-2; tentative D call: TRBD1 (5 bases). Trimming shortened V by 9 bases and J by 4 bases, and 18 bases separated the two germline ends. The germline gives CDR1 SNHLY, CDR2 FYNNEI. The CDR3 has 14 residues. The CDR3 DNA reads TGTGCCAGGAAGGGACTCAATGGACCCTATGGCTACACCTTC. Protein product: CARKGLNGPYGYTF.

This clone was detected a few times. This chain links TRBV15 with TRBJ1-5; no clear D gene. Trimming stripped 0 bases from V and 3 bases from J, with 9 bases between. In germline, CDR1 is LNHNV, CDR2 YYDKDF (reference sequence). The CDR3 spans 15 residues. CDR3 sequence reads: CATSREQSLNQPQHF. In DNA form, the CDR3 reads TGTGCCACCAGCAGAGAGCAGTCCCTCAATCAGCCCCAGCATTTT.

The V gene is TRBV7-8, the J gene TRBJ1-5, with 8 bases lining up with TRBD1. V was pared by 5 bases and J by 3 bases, with 12 bases of the junction left unmatched. The CDR3 sequence is 17 residues long. Germline CDR1 and CDR2: SGHVS and FQNEAQ. The CDR3 sequence is CASSRRPGQAANQPQHF. DNA for the CDR3: TGTGCCAGCAGCCGTCGACCGGGACAGGCGGCCAATCAGCCCCAGCATTTT.

The V gene is TRBV13, the J gene TRBJ2-7, with 8 bases identical to TRBD2. V shed 5 bases, J shed 7 bases, and the junction held 4 bases outside the gene matches. The CDR3 loop spans 12 amino acids. The germline CDR1 and CDR2 sequences are PRHDT and FYEKMQ (reference sequence). The CDR3 sequence is CASSPREGEQYF. The CDR3 coding sequence is TGTGCCAGCAGCCCCCGGGAGGGAGAGCAGTACTTC.

This chain connects TRBV6-5 to TRBJ2-1; 12 nucleotides align to TRBD2. Losses at the gene ends were 1 base for V and 10 bases for J; bases not matched to a gene: 5. There are 15 residues in the CDR3. Germline V CDR1 and CDR2: MNHEY, SVGAGI. CDR3 bases: TGTGCCAGCAGTTACTACCTAGCGGGGGGGAGCGAGCAGTTCTTC. Translated, it gives CASSYYLAGGSEQFF.

The chain's CDR3 is CASTPGQGSYEQYF. As DNA, the CDR3 is TGTGCCAGCACCCCGGGACAGGGGTCCTACGAGCAGTACTTC. The chain joins TRBV25-1 to TRBJ2-7; 10 bases map to TRBD1. Trimming took 7 bases from V and 1 from J; bases not matched to a gene: 4. CDR1 and CDR2 from the germline V gene are MGHDK and SYGVNS. This CDR3 is built from 14 residues.

The V gene is TRBV10-2, the J gene TRBJ2-1; D remains ambiguous. The V end was cut by 4 bases, the J end by 4 bases, with 5 bases between. In germline, CDR1 is WSHSY, CDR2 SAAADI. This CDR3 comprises 12 residues. The DNA of the CDR3 is TGCGCCAGCAGTGCGAGATACAATGAGCAGTTCTTC. It is translated as CASSARYNEQFF.

The rearrangement links TRBV15 to TRBJ2-3, with a weak D call TRBD1 (6 bases). The germline CDR1 and CDR2 sequences are LNHNV and YYDKDF (reference sequence). The length of the CDR3 is 15 residues. The ends were cut back, 4 bases at V and 3 bases at J, with 14 bases in the middle. The CDR3: CATSKGVALTDTQYF. CDR3 bases: TGTGCCACCAGCAAGGGGGTAGCCCTTACAGATACGCAGTATTTT.